A single sample is the source of the 22 T cell receptor beta chains below, sequenced in a study of CD8 T cells in Susac syndrome (dated by TCRdb to between 2018 and 2020). The library relied on the immunoSEQ multiplex PCR assay. RNA was extracted with the RNeasy kit and about 0.5 to 1 ug was reverse transcribed using random hexamers. TCRdb reworked the public reads: Q25 trimming with fastp, MiXCR clone assembly, productive beta chains retained. Each record represents a unique CDR3 protein, reported with the most common genes and DNA among its rows. The sample table records about 140,000 distinct CDR3 sequences; 94% of these occur just once. Together, the top ten hold 0.25% to 0.3% of the sample. The sequencing input was CD8+ T cells from PBMCs. The receptors stem from a human donor in good health.

This clonotype was observed once. This chain joins TRBV6-6 and TRBJ2-7; no definite D call. V was trimmed by 8 bases and J by 0 bases, leaving 11 bases between them. The CDR3 loop spans 13 amino acids. The germline V gene encodes CDR1 MNHNY and CDR2 SVGAGI (reference sequence). CDR3 DNA sequence: TGTGCCAGCGGCAACTTGGGCTCCTACGAGCAGTACTTC. Protein product: CASGNLGSYEQYF.

This clonotype was picked up one time. The chain combines TRBV6-5 with TRBJ2-7, with TRBD1 as a possible D gene (6 bases). The CDR3 has 14 amino acids. Between the trimmed V and J ends, which lost 5 bases and 1 base, there was a span of 12 bases. The germline V gene has CDR1 MNHEY and CDR2 SVGAGI. The CDR3 DNA sequence: TGTGCCAGCAGTCCCGGACAGCAATCCTACGAGCAGTACTTC. Translation: CASSPGQQSYEQYF.

The chain uses TRBV12-3 or TRBV12-4 and TRBJ1-4, with 8 nucleotides matching TRBD1. Trimming took 6 bases from V and 8 from J; bases not matched to a gene: 8. The CDR3 runs to 14 residues. The CDR3 DNA sequence: TGTGCCAGCAGCCTGGGACAGGAGGGGGAAAAACTGTTTTTT. Translating gives CASSLGQEGEKLFF.

The chain combines TRBV2 with TRBJ2-3, with D perhaps matching TRBD1 (6 bases). Germline CDR1 and CDR2: SNHLY and FYNNEI. The V end lost 6 bases, the J end lost 0 bases, and 10 bases lay between the germline ends. The CDR3 extends over 14 amino acids. The CDR3 DNA is TGTGCCAGCAGACTGGACAGTAGCACAGATACGCAGTATTTT. This codes for CASRLDSSTDTQYF. The full variable domain, its missing parts supplied by reference TRBV2 and TRBJ2-3, is EPEVTQTPSHQVTQMGQEVILRCVPISNHLYFYWYRQILGQKVEFLVSFYNNEISEKSEIFDDQFSVERPDGSNFTLKIRSTKLEDSAMYFCASRLDSSTDTQYFGPGTRLTVL.

This clonotype was recorded once. The rearrangement joins TRBV7-6 to TRBJ1-1, with 9 bases lining up with TRBD1. The CDR3 extends over 16 amino acids. Looked up from germline, CDR1 is SGHVS and CDR2 is FNYEAQ. Trimming removed 5 bases from V and 3 bases from J; junction bases left unmatched: 10. This chain's CDR3 is CASSPSSGDRDTEAFF. The CDR3 nucleotides read TGTGCCAGCAGCCCTTCTAGTGGGGACAGGGACACTGAAGCTTTCTTT.

The genes are TRBV24-1 and TRBJ2-7; D is uncertain. CDR3 length: 14 amino acids. Germline CDR1 KGHDR, CDR2 SFDVKD. Trimming pared 2 bases from V and 2 bases from J, leaving 9 bases between. The CDR3 region is CATSDSNKAYEQYF. The CDR3 nucleotides are TGTGCCACCAGTGATTCGAACAAAGCCTACGAGCAGTACTTC.

The V call is TRBV24-1, the J call TRBJ2-5; D gene unclear. In germline, CDR1 is KGHDR, CDR2 SFDVKD. The CDR3 loop spans 13 amino acids. V was cut by 3 bases and J by 5 bases, with 9 bases left in between. In DNA, the CDR3 is TGTGCCACCAGTGATAGGGAACAGGAGACCCAGTACTTC. It specifies CATSDREQETQYF.

DNA for the CDR3: TGTGCCTGGAGGGCCAGGGATGACGAGCAGTACTTC. Translation gives CAWRARDDEQYF. V gene TRBV30 combines with J gene TRBJ2-7; D may be TRBD1 (5 bases). The germline CDR1 and CDR2 sequences are GTSNPN and SVGIG (reference sequence). The CDR3 is 12 residues long. The V end lost 3 bases, the J end lost 5 bases, and 11 bases lay between the germline ends. Full variable domain (remainder filled in from reference TRBV30 and TRBJ2-7): SQTIHQWPATLVQPVGSPLSLECTVEGTSNPNLYWYRQAAGRGLQLLFYSVGIGQISSEVPQNLSASRPQDRQFILSSKKLLLSDSGFYLCAWRARDDEQYFGPGTRLTVT.

V is TRBV29-1 and J is TRBJ2-7; a possible D gene is TRBD1 (5 bases). With 8 bases removed from V and 2 bases from J, the gap between germline ends came to 19 bases. The CDR3 sequence is 14 residues long. CDR1 is SQVTM and CDR2 is ANQGSEA in the germline V gene. The DNA of the CDR3 is TGCAGCTCCGTTGTGGCAGACAGTCCCTACGAGCAGTACTTC. Its protein is CSSVVADSPYEQYF.

This clonotype has only a few counts. The chain has TRBV28 and TRBJ2-7; D is uncertain. The CDR3 length is 12 residues. Germline lookup yields CDR1 MDHEN and CDR2 SYDVKM. V dropped 2 bases and J dropped 2 bases, with 4 bases sitting between them. CDR3 nucleotides: TGTGCCAGCAGTTTAATAACCTACGAGCAGTACTTC. This sequence encodes CASSLITYEQYF. The variable domain in full, with the rest retrieved from reference TRBV28 and TRBJ2-7, is DVKVTQSSRYLVKRTGEKVFLECVQDMDHENMFWYRQDPGLGLRLIYFSYDVKMKEKGDIPEGYSVSREKKERFSLILESASTNQTSMYLCASSLITYEQYFGPGTRLTVT.

The chain is built from TRBV7-9 and TRBJ2-7; D is unresolved. The CDR3 has 13 amino acids. V was trimmed by 0 bases and J by 3 bases, leaving 6 bases between them. Germline CDR1 is SEHNR and CDR2 is FQNEAQ (reference sequence). This chain's CDR3 is CASSLALGYEQYF. As DNA, the CDR3 is TGTGCCAGCAGCTTAGCGTTAGGCTACGAGCAGTACTTC.

The chain employs TRBV9 and TRBJ1-1; a possible D gene is TRBD1 (6 bases). Trimming removed 2 bases from V and 1 base from J, with 12 bases in between. Per germline, CDR1 SGDLS and CDR2 YYNGEE. This CDR3 spans 15 amino acids. The CDR3 nucleotides read TGTGCCAGCAGCGTCGAGTGGGGGCAGAACACTGAAGCTTTCTTT. Translation gives CASSVEWGQNTEAFF.

In nucleotides, the CDR3 is TGCAGCTCTCTCGGGCAGGGTAGCGACGAGCAGTACTTC. It encodes CSSLGQGSDEQYF. The chain carries TRBV29-1 and TRBJ2-7; D may correspond to TRBD1 or TRBD2 (5 bases each). The CDR3 is 13 residues long. The germline CDR1 and CDR2 sequences are SQVTM and ANQGSEA. V was trimmed by 8 bases and J by 5 bases, leaving 19 bases between them.

The count of this clonotype is one. The chain recombines TRBV4-1 with TRBJ2-3; the D is unclear. Deletions cut 4 bases from V and 6 bases from J, with 11 bases between. This CDR3 has 13 amino acids. CDR1 MGHRA and CDR2 YSYEKL come from the germline V gene. The CDR3 loop is CASSLQNGDTQYF. CDR3 nucleotide sequence: TGCGCCAGCAGCCTCCAAAATGGGGATACGCAGTATTTT.

This clonotype has only one observation. The rearrangement links TRBV7-6 to TRBJ2-7, with 8 positions matching TRBD2. The J segment lost 7 bases and the V segment lost 4 bases, leaving 12 bases of the junction unmatched. CDR3 length: 15 residues. Germline V CDR1 and CDR2: SGHVS, FNYEAQ. The CDR3 DNA reads as TGTGCCAGCAGCTCTGGAGCGGGAGTCTCCTGGGAGCAGTACTTC. As protein: CASSSGAGVSWEQYF. The variable domain in full, completed from reference TRBV7-6 and TRBJ2-7, reads GAGVSQSPRYKVTKRGQDVALRCDPISGHVSLYWYRQALGQGPEFLTYFNYEAQQDKSGLPNDRFSAERPEGSISTLTIQRTEQRDSAMYRCASSSGAGVSWEQYFGPGTRLTVT.

V is TRBV29-1 and J is TRBJ2-4; 7 bases agree with TRBD1. The V segment lost 7 bases and the J segment 4 bases; nucleotides outside the gene matches: 7. The CDR3 spans 13 residues. In germline, CDR1 is SQVTM, CDR2 ANQGSEA. This CDR3 reads CSGKTGEKNIQYF. CDR3 nucleotides: TGCAGCGGCAAAACAGGGGAGAAAAACATTCAGTACTTC.

This rearrangement joins TRBV27 to TRBJ2-1; D call uncertain. This CDR3 contains 15 residues. CDR1 MNHEY and CDR2 SMNVEV come from the germline V gene (reference sequence). Trimming removed 7 bases from V and 1 base from J, with 14 bases in between. CDR3: CASKFTPRSYNEQFF. The CDR3 DNA sequence: TGTGCCAGCAAATTTACACCACGTTCCTACAATGAGCAGTTCTTC.

The chain has TRBV7-9 and TRBJ1-3; D gene uncertain. This CDR3 is 14 amino acids long. Trimming pared 5 bases from V and 4 bases from J, leaving 12 bases between. Germline V CDR1 and CDR2: SEHNR, FQNEAQ (reference sequence). CDR3 residues: CASSPIEGGNTIYF. Here the CDR3 DNA reads TGTGCCAGCAGCCCAATAGAGGGAGGAAACACCATATATTTT.

This chain uses TRBV3-1 with TRBJ2-2; perhaps D is TRBD1 or TRBD2 (5 bases each). Trimming took off 0 bases at V and 3 bases at J, with 11 bases between the two ends. Germline lookup yields CDR1 LGHDT and CDR2 YNNKEL (reference sequence). The CDR3 sequence is 16 residues long. CDR3 DNA: TGTGCCAGCAGCCAAGAACCGGGACCCCACACCGGGGAGCTGTTTTTT. Translated, it gives CASSQEPGPHTGELFF.

J is TRBJ1-2 and V is TRBV29-1; 7 nucleotides align to TRBD1. This CDR3 contains 13 residues. CDR1 SQVTM and CDR2 ANQGSEA come from the germline V gene. The ends lost 7 bases at V and 4 bases at J; junction bases unmatched: 9. The CDR3 sequence is CSAPDRSIYGYTF. Here the CDR3 DNA reads TGCAGCGCGCCGGACAGGAGCATCTATGGCTACACCTTC.

The chain has TRBV7-2 and TRBJ2-5; D is ambiguous. Trimming removed 7 bases at V and 2 bases at J, with 11 bases between. Germline lookup yields CDR1 SGHTA and CDR2 FQGNSA. The CDR3 length is 13 residues. DNA of the CDR3: TGTGCCAGCACCCTTTGGCCACAAGAGACCCAGTACTTC. As protein: CASTLWPQETQYF.

The chain is built from TRBV4-2 and TRBJ2-1; unclear D gene. The CDR3 is made up of 11 amino acids. Trimming took 4 bases from V and 5 from J, leaving 3 bases between them. CDR1 is LGHNA and CDR2 is YNFKEQ in the germline V gene. The CDR3 sequence: CASSRDNEQFF. For the CDR3, the DNA is TGTGCCAGCAGCCGAGACAATGAGCAGTTCTTC.